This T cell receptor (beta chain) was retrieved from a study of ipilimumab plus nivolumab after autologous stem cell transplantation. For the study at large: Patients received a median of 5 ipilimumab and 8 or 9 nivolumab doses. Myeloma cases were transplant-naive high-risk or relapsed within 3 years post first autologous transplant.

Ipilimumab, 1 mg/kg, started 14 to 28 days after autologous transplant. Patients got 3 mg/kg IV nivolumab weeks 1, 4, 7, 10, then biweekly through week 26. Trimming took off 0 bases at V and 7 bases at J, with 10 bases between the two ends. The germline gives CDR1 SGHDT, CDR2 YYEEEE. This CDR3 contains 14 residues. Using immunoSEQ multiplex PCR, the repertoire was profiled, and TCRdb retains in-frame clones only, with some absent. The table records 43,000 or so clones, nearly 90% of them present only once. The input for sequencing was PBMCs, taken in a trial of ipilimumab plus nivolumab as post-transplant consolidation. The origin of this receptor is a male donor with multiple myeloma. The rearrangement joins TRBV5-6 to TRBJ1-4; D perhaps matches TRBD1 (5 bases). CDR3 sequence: CASSLEGVGEKLFF. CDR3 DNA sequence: TGTGCCAGCAGCTTGGAAGGGGTTGGTGAAAAACTGTTTTTT.